These 26 T cell receptor beta chains share one sample of origin, sequenced in a study of T cell responses to AZD1222 COVID-19 vaccine. The protocol was immunoSEQ multiplex PCR, while the TCRdb copy is restricted to in-frame clones and leaves out a portion. The sample yields about 180,000 clones, over 85% seen once. The starting material was peripheral blood, obtained on day 0 of AZD1222 vaccination. These receptors were taken from an adult in good health.

This chain connects TRBV19 to TRBJ1-1; D not certain. Trimming cost V 1 base and J 3 bases, with 12 bases left between them. Germline V gene data show CDR1 as LNHDA and CDR2 as SQIVND (reference sequence). CDR3 length: 15 residues. CDR3 amino acids: CASSIGAGTDTEAFF. DNA for the CDR3: TGTGCCAGTAGTATAGGCGCAGGTACGGACACTGAAGCTTTCTTT.

The V and J genes are TRBV6-2 or TRBV6-3 and TRBJ2-5; D gene uncertain. CDR3 length: 16 residues. The germline CDR1 and CDR2 sequences are MNHEY and SVGEGT. Trimming stripped 0 bases from V and 2 bases from J, with 13 bases between. CDR3 DNA: TGTGCCAGCAGTTACTCCTCAGGACGGCCTCAAGAGACCCAGTACTTC. This encodes CASSYSSGRPQETQYF.

The chain is built from TRBV5-1 and TRBJ2-7; 9 nucleotides match TRBD2. The V segment lost 4 bases and the J segment 6 bases; nucleotides outside the gene matches: 17. This CDR3 contains 17 residues. Germline CDR1 and CDR2: SGHRS and YFSETQ. As DNA, the CDR3 is TGCGCCAGCAGCCTATTATCTGGTCGCGGGAGGGCCGTCGAGCAGTACTTC. Residues: CASSLLSGRGRAVEQYF.

This clone was observed once. The gene calls are TRBV27 and TRBJ1-6; 7 positions match TRBD1. The germline gives CDR1 MNHEY, CDR2 SMNVEV (reference sequence). The CDR3 has 15 amino acids. V lost 5 bases and J lost 8; bases outside the gene matches: 9. The CDR3 is CASSQFRDRDSPLHF. As DNA, the CDR3 is TGTGCCAGCAGTCAATTCCGGGACAGAGATTCACCCCTCCACTTT.

The J gene is TRBJ2-7, the V gene TRBV6-1, with D unclear. Germline V gives CDR1 MNHNS, CDR2 SASEGT. Trimming removed 0 bases at V and 0 bases at J, with 12 bases between. This CDR3 region has 16 residues. CDR3 DNA sequence: TGTGCCAGCAGTGAAGCGTTAGACCGGCTCTCCTACGAGCAGTACTTC. Residues: CASSEALDRLSYEQYF.

The chain employs TRBV19 and TRBJ1-5; D is undetermined. This CDR3 contains 19 residues. V lost 6 bases and J lost 0, with 24 bases in between. Germline values: CDR1 LNHDA, CDR2 SQIVND (reference sequence). CDR3 in DNA: TGTGCCAGTAGCGTATCCGGACCTTCCGTTCGGTATAGCAATCAGCCCCAGCATTTT. Encoded protein: CASSVSGPSVRYSNQPQHF.

The chain uses TRBV7-9 and TRBJ1-4; D gene uncertain. The CDR3 has 13 amino acids. Trimming removed 5 bases from V and 2 bases from J, with 6 bases in between. In germline, CDR1 is SEHNR, CDR2 FQNEAQ (reference sequence). CDR3 in DNA: TGTGCCAGCAGCCCCCGTACTAATGAAAAACTGTTTTTT. Residues: CASSPRTNEKLFF.

This chain links TRBV3-1 (or the pseudogene TRBV3-2) with TRBJ2-1; tentatively, D is TRBD1 or TRBD2 (6 bases each). Trimming took off 1 base at V and 8 bases at J, with 21 bases between the two ends. The CDR3 is 17 amino acids. CDR1 is LGHDT, CDR2 YNNKEL, per germline (reference sequence). CDR3 loop: CASSQVIAETPGDEQFF. The CDR3 coding sequence is TGTGCCAGCAGCCAAGTAATAGCGGAAACCCCAGGGGATGAGCAGTTCTTC.

The chain employs TRBV5-6 and TRBJ1-2; D not resolved. V shed 0 bases and J shed 5 bases, with 8 bases lying between them. Germline loops: CDR1 SGHDT, CDR2 YYEEEE. The CDR3 is made up of 13 amino acids. The CDR3 is CASSLDSLYGYTF. As DNA, the CDR3 is TGTGCCAGCAGCTTGGACAGCCTATATGGCTACACCTTC.

The V and J genes are TRBV5-5 and TRBJ2-7; D not resolved. Trimming took 3 bases from V and 4 from J, leaving 14 bases between them. Germline CDR1 reads SGHKS; CDR2 reads YYEKEE (reference sequence). The CDR3 length is 14 residues. This CDR3 is CASSWAQNPYEQYF. For the CDR3, the DNA is TGTGCCAGCAGCTGGGCCCAGAATCCTTACGAGCAGTACTTC.

The V and J genes are TRBV24-1 and TRBJ1-2, with 10 positions matching TRBD1. The CDR3 runs to 13 residues. Per the germline V gene, CDR1 is KGHDR and CDR2 is SFDVKD. V was clipped by 6 bases and J by 6 bases; unmatched bases: 3. As DNA, the CDR3 is TGTGCCACCAGTTCTGGACAGGGGGATGGCTACACCTTC. Translated, it gives CATSSGQGDGYTF.

The CDR3 coding sequence is TGTGCCAGCAGCTTCCTAGCGGACAATGAGCAGTTCTTC. This encodes CASSFLADNEQFF. The chain joins TRBV11-3 to TRBJ2-1; 7 bases line up with TRBD2. V lost 3 bases to trimming and J lost 5 bases; unmatched junction nucleotides: 1. Germline-derived CDR1 and CDR2 are SGHNT and YENEEA. CDR3 size: 13 residues.

The CDR3, as DNA: TGCGCCAGCAGCTCTAGCGGGAGTGGAACCGGGGAGCTGTTTTTT. Protein sequence: CASSSSGSGTGELFF. The J gene is TRBJ2-2, the V gene TRBV5-1; 10 bases are shared with TRBD2. The germline V gene encodes CDR1 SGHRS and CDR2 YFSETQ. This CDR3 spans 15 amino acids. With V trimmed by 3 bases and J by 5 bases, 4 bases remained unmatched.

V usage is TRBV19 and J usage is TRBJ2-1, with 9 bases identical to TRBD2. This CDR3 contains 14 residues. Per germline, CDR1 LNHDA and CDR2 SQIVND (reference sequence). The V and J ends lost 6 bases and 5 bases, in that order; junction bases with no gene match: 5. CDR3 protein: CASRVVAGDNEQFF. The CDR3 region has the DNA TGTGCCAGTAGGGTGGTAGCGGGAGACAATGAGCAGTTCTTC. Supplemented by reference TRBV19 and TRBJ2-1, the full variable domain reads DGGITQSPKYLFRKEGQNVTLSCEQNLNHDAMYWYRQDPGQGLRLIYYSQIVNDFQKGDIAEGYSVSREKKESFPLTVTSAQKNPTAFYLCASRVVAGDNEQFFGPGTRLTVL.

V and J are TRBV7-9 and TRBJ1-1; 9 nucleotides line up with TRBD1. The CDR3 is made up of 14 amino acids. The germline CDR1 and CDR2 sequences are SEHNR and FQNEAQ (reference sequence). The J segment lost 4 bases and the V segment lost 1 base, leaving 1 base of the junction unmatched. The CDR3 bases are TGTGCCAGCAGCTTAGTGGGACAGGGCACTGAAGCTTTCTTT. It codes for CASSLVGQGTEAFF.

This chain uses TRBV10-1 with TRBJ1-1; D is possibly TRBD1 (6 bases). CDR1 WNHNN and CDR2 SYGVQD come from the germline V gene (reference sequence). V gave up 6 bases and J gave up 1 base, with 12 bases separating them. The CDR3 covers 14 residues. The CDR3 nucleotides read TGCGCCAGCAGCCGGACAGCTAGGAACACTGAAGCTTTCTTT. Protein product: CASSRTARNTEAFF.

In DNA, the CDR3 is TGTGCCAGTAAACCGGGAGAGGGCTGGAATGAGCAGTTCTTC. Amino acids: CASKPGEGWNEQFF. The chain recombines TRBV19 with TRBJ2-1; possible D gene TRBD2, 6 bases. Germline CDR1 is LNHDA and CDR2 is SQIVND (reference sequence). The V end was cut by 7 bases, the J end by 7 bases, with 17 bases between. This CDR3 has 14 residues.

The V and J genes are TRBV7-8 and TRBJ1-1; no definite D call. The V end lost 1 base, the J end lost 6 bases, and 9 bases lay between the germline ends. This CDR3 contains 13 residues. Germline CDR1 and CDR2: SGHVS and FQNEAQ. The CDR3 nucleotides are TGTGCCAGCAGCTTAGACGACTGGCCTGAAGCTTTCTTT. Protein product: CASSLDDWPEAFF.

The rearrangement joins TRBV6-5 to TRBJ2-4, with TRBD2 matching 14 bases. Germline-derived CDR1 and CDR2 are MNHEY and SVGAGI. The CDR3 covers 15 residues. V lost 2 bases and J lost 8; bases outside the gene matches: 2. The CDR3, as DNA: TGTGCCAGCAGTTACCGGGGACTAGCGGGAGACATTCAGTACTTC. Protein sequence: CASSYRGLAGDIQYF.

The V call is TRBV28, the J call TRBJ2-5; D gene ambiguous. CDR3 length equals 16 residues. The V gene's germline CDR1 is MDHEN and CDR2 SYDVKM. V was cut by 2 bases and J by 0 bases, with 13 bases left in between. CDR3 loop: CASSLAPGEHQETQYF. The CDR3 nucleotides are TGTGCCAGCAGTTTAGCGCCCGGTGAACACCAAGAGACCCAGTACTTC.

The V call is TRBV6-5, the J call TRBJ1-3; D remains unclear. Trimming cost V 6 bases and J 4 bases, with 13 bases left between them. Germline lookup yields CDR1 MNHEY and CDR2 SVGAGI. The CDR3 is 14 residues long. The CDR3: CASRQNIYGNTIYF. The CDR3 region has the DNA TGTGCCAGCAGACAGAATATTTACGGAAACACCATATATTTT.

The chain couples TRBV5-1 to TRBJ1-2, with 10 bases aligning to TRBD1. Germline CDR1 SGHRS, CDR2 YFSETQ. CDR3 length: 15 amino acids. V lost 2 bases, J lost 6 bases, and 7 bases stayed unmatched. DNA of the CDR3: TGCGCCAGCAGCTTCCTGACAGGGGGCGCAAATGGCTACACCTTC. This translates into CASSFLTGGANGYTF.

With regard to this clone: Other DNA sequences in the sample encode the same CDR3. The rearrangement joins TRBV20-1 to TRBJ2-5; the D gene could be TRBD1 or TRBD2 (5 bases each). The germline gives CDR1 DFQATT, CDR2 SNEGSKA (reference sequence). The CDR3 contains 11 residues. V was pared by 3 bases and J by 5 bases, with 7 bases between. For the CDR3, the DNA is TGCAGTGCTAGCGAGGGGGAGACCCAGTACTTC. This sequence encodes CSASEGETQYF.

In its sample, this clone was seen once. This chain connects TRBV11-3 to TRBJ2-1; 9 nucleotides agree with TRBD2. The J segment lost 5 bases and the V segment lost 1 base, leaving 6 bases of the junction unmatched. Germline V gene sequence: CDR1 SGHNT, CDR2 YENEEA. There are 16 residues in the CDR3. The chain's CDR3 is CASSLVSSGVNNEQFF. The CDR3, as DNA: TGTGCCAGCAGCTTAGTATCTAGCGGGGTAAACAATGAGCAGTTCTTC. The full variable domain, with the rest looked up from reference TRBV11-3 and TRBJ2-1, is EAGVVQSPRYKIIEKKQPVAFWCNPISGHNTLYWYLQNLGQGPELLIRYENEEAVDDSQLPKDRFSAERLKGVDSTLKIQPAELGDSAVYLCASSLVSSGVNNEQFFGPGTRLTVL.

Remarks on this clone: At one boundary the junction diverges from the germline segment, which might be a read error. The gene calls are TRBV3-1 (or the pseudogene TRBV3-2) and TRBJ2-6; the D gene is possibly TRBD1 (5 bases). CDR1 is LGHDT and CDR2 is YNNKEL in the germline V gene (reference sequence). This CDR3 has 15 amino acids. This CDR3 is CASSQRISGANFLTF. Written as DNA, the CDR3 is TGTGCCAGCAGCCAAAGGATCTCTGGGGCCAACTTCCTGACTTTC.

The chain carries TRBV13 and TRBJ2-1, with D tentatively TRBD2 (6 bases). The V end lost 3 bases, the J end lost 0 bases, and 15 bases lay between the germline ends. The CDR3 spans 17 residues. The germline CDR1 and CDR2 sequences are PRHDT and FYEKMQ (reference sequence). The CDR3 sequence is CASSLGFRGSSYNEQFF. CDR3 sequence (DNA): TGTGCCAGCAGCTTGGGTTTCCGGGGGAGCTCCTACAATGAGCAGTTCTTC. The full variable domain, its missing parts supplied by reference TRBV13 and TRBJ2-1, is AAGVIQSPRHLIKEKRETATLKCYPIPRHDTVYWYQQGPGQDPQFLISFYEKMQSDKGSIPDRFSAQQFSDYHSELNMSSLELGDSALYFCASSLGFRGSSYNEQFFGPGTRLTVL.